Shown below are 7 T cell receptor beta chains from a single sample sequenced in a study of blood T cell repertoires in COVID-19. Only in-frame clones appear in the TCRdb table, and some are missing; sequencing was by immunoSEQ multiplex PCR. In the table there are almost 95,000 clones, about 70% of which are singletons. Sequenced input: peripheral blood. The receptors derive from a woman in her fifties or sixties in a cohort sampled during active or convalescent COVID-19.

This sequence joins TRBV7-9 and TRBJ1-5; 11 nucleotides align to TRBD1. Germline values: CDR1 SEHNR, CDR2 FQNEAQ (reference sequence). This CDR3 has 16 residues. J was trimmed by 5 bases and V by 5 bases; bases with no gene match: 8. CDR3 sequence (DNA): TGTGCCAGCAGCCCCGGACAGGGGGCTTTCCATCAGCCCCAGCATTTT. It yields the protein CASSPGQGAFHQPQHF.

As concerns this clone: This may come from a read error, since a much larger clone is one base off. Different DNA sequences within this sample yield the same CDR3. This chain joins TRBV4-2 and TRBJ2-7; tentatively, D is TRBD2 (6 bases). From germline, CDR1 is LGHNA and CDR2 YNFKEQ. Trimming took off 1 base at V and 5 bases at J, with 15 bases between the two ends. The CDR3 is 15 residues long. The CDR3 DNA sequence: TGTGCCAGCAGCCAAGCTCGGGGAGGTGGCGACGAGCAGTACTTC. This encodes CASSQARGGGDEQYF.

This clone was seen a few times. The gene calls are TRBV3-1 (or the pseudogene TRBV3-2) and TRBJ1-1; the match to TRBD1 covers 9 bases. The V segment lost 7 bases and the J segment 6 bases; nucleotides outside the gene matches: 9. The CDR3 length is 14 residues. Per germline, CDR1 LGHDT and CDR2 YNNKEL (reference sequence). The DNA of the CDR3 is TGTGCCAGCACCCCGACAGGGGGGGGTGCTGAAGCTTTCTTT. Protein product: CASTPTGGGAEAFF.

The rearrangement links TRBV3-1 (or the pseudogene TRBV3-2) to TRBJ1-6; a weak D match, TRBD1 (5 bases). The CDR3 is made up of 16 amino acids. Trimming stripped 0 bases from V and 7 bases from J, with 13 bases between. CDR1 and CDR2 from the germline V gene are LGHDT and YNNKEL (reference sequence). CDR3 region: CASSQDGGRQNSPLHF. In DNA form, the CDR3 reads TGTGCCAGCAGCCAAGACGGGGGAAGACAAAATTCACCCCTCCACTTT.

This chain uses TRBV3-1 (or the pseudogene TRBV3-2) with TRBJ2-5; TRBD2 is a possible D gene (5 bases). This CDR3 spans 14 amino acids. Germline CDR1 reads LGHDT; CDR2 reads YNNKEL (reference sequence). Deletions cut 4 bases from V and 4 bases from J, with 13 bases between. CDR3 sequence reads: CASSRRAVGETQYF. For the CDR3, the DNA is TGTGCCAGCAGCCGCCGAGCGGTCGGAGAGACCCAGTACTTC.

The chain couples TRBV4-2 to TRBJ1-1, with no clear D. CDR1 and CDR2 from the germline V gene are LGHNA and YNFKEQ. The CDR3 is 15 residues long. The V gene lost 0 bases and the J gene lost 0 bases, with 8 bases spanning the gap. This CDR3 reads CASSQETRLNTEAFF. In DNA form, the CDR3 reads TGTGCCAGCAGCCAAGAGACCAGGTTGAACACTGAAGCTTTCTTT.

In regard to this clone: The same CDR3 also results from other DNA sequences found in this sample. This chain links TRBV9 with TRBJ2-3, with 9 bases matching TRBD2. The V and J ends lost 0 bases and 4 bases, in that order; junction bases with no gene match: 6. In germline, CDR1 is SGDLS, CDR2 YYNGEE. The CDR3 has 16 amino acids. The CDR3 DNA sequence: TGTGCCAGCAGCGTAGTGGCGGGGGGGCCGGCAGATACGCAGTATTTT. It is translated as CASSVVAGGPADTQYF.